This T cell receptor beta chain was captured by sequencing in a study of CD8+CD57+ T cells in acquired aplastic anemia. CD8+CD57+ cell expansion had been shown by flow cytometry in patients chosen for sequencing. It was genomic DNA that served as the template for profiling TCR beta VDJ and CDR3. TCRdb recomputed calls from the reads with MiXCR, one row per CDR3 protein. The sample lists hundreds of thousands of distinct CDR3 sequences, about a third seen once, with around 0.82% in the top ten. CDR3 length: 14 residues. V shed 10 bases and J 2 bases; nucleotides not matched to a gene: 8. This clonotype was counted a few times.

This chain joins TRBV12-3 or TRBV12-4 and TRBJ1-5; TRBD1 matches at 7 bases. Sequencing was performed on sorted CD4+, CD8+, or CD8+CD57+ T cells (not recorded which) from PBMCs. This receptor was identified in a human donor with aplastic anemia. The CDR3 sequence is CAISRQGRNQPQHF. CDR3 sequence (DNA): TGTGCCATTTCGCGACAGGGCCGCAATCAGCCCCAGCATTTT.